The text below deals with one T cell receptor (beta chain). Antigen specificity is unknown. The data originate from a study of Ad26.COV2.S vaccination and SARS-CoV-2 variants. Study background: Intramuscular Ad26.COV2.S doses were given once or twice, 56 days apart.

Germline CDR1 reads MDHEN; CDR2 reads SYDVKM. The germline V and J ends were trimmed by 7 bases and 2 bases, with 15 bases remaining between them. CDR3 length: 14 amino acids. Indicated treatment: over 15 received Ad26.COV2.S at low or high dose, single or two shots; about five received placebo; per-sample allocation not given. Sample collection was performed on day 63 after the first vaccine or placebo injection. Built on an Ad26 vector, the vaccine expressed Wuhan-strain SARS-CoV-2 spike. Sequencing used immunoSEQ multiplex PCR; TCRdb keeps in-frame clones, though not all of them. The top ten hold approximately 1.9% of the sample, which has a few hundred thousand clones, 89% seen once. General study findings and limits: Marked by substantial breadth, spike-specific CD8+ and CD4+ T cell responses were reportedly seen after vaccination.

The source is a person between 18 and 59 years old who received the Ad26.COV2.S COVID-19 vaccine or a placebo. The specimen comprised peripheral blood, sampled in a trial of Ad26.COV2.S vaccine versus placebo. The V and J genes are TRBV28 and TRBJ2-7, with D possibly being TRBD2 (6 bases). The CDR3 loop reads CASTPTGSTYEQYF. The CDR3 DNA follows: TGTGCCAGCACCCCGACCGGGAGTACCTACGAGCAGTACTTC.